Listed below are T cell receptor beta chains from one sample, sequenced in a study of blood T cell repertoires in COVID-19. Produced via immunoSEQ multiplex PCR; TCRdb's table is partial and in-frame only. The sample records 55,000 to 75,000 clones, about 81% being singletons. Sequenced material: peripheral blood. The receptors derive from an elderly man with acute or convalescent COVID-19. CDR3s include the opening cysteine and the closing phenylalanine or tryptophan. D genes are given only for firm matches. Rows give clone size only sometimes, using once, few, many, or a class for an expanded clone.

cdr3_nt: TGTGCCAGCAGCTTAACGGGGAGAATCCCTGGTGAGCAGTTCTTC; cdr3_aa: CASSLTGRIPGEQFF; d_call: NA; j_call: TRBJ2-1; v_call: TRBV7-3; clone_size: NA
cdr3_nt: TGTGCCAGCAGTTTCAGACTTAATCAGTACTTC; cdr3_aa: CASSFRLNQYF; d_call: NA; j_call: TRBJ2-7; v_call: TRBV28; clone_size: many
cdr3_nt: TGTGCCAGCAGCAAAGCTCGGAGACAGGGGGGTTTTGACGAGCAGTACTTC; cdr3_aa: CASSKARRQGGFDEQYF; d_call: NA; j_call: TRBJ2-7; v_call: TRBV21-1; clone_size: NA
cdr3_nt: TGCGCCAGCTCCGGGACTAGCGGGAGGAGGTCCTACAATGAGCAGTTCTTC; cdr3_aa: CASSGTSGRRSYNEQFF; d_call: TRBD2; j_call: TRBJ2-1; v_call: TRBV5-1; clone_size: few
cdr3_nt: TGTGCCAGCAGTGCGACAGGGATCTACGATGGCTACACCTTC; cdr3_aa: CASSATGIYDGYTF; d_call: TRBD1; j_call: TRBJ1-2; v_call: TRBV6-2/TRBV6-3; clone_size: NA
cdr3_nt: TGTGCCAGTACCCCCATGGGGACTAGCGGGAGCTCCTACAATGAGCAGTTCTTC; cdr3_aa: CASTPMGTSGSSYNEQFF; d_call: TRBD2; j_call: TRBJ2-1; v_call: TRBV19; clone_size: NA
cdr3_nt: TGTGCCAGCAGCCCGCCCTTTGGGAGTGGCTACACCTTC; cdr3_aa: CASSPPFGSGYTF; d_call: NA; j_call: TRBJ1-2; v_call: TRBV5-6; clone_size: NA
cdr3_nt: TGTGCCACCACTAATCAGGGGGATACAGATACGCAGTATTTT; cdr3_aa: CATTNQGDTDTQYF; d_call: TRBD1; j_call: TRBJ2-3; v_call: TRBV24-1; clone_size: NA
cdr3_nt: TGTGCCAGCAGCTTAGTCTTAACAGGGGAGTTAAACACCATATATTTT; cdr3_aa: CASSLVLTGELNTIYF; d_call: TRBD1; j_call: TRBJ1-3; v_call: TRBV11-2; clone_size: NA
cdr3_nt: TGTGCCAGCAGTTTTTTACTAGCGGATGAATACAATGAGCAGTTCTTC; cdr3_aa: CASSFLLADEYNEQFF; d_call: TRBD2; j_call: TRBJ2-1; v_call: TRBV27; clone_size: NA
cdr3_nt: TGCGCCAGCAGCCCCGGGACAGGGGGGAATTCTGGCTACACCTTC; cdr3_aa: CASSPGTGGNSGYTF; d_call: TRBD1; j_call: TRBJ1-2; v_call: TRBV5-1; clone_size: few
cdr3_nt: TGTGCCAGCAGCTTAGCCCGGGACACTGACTATGGCTACACCTTC; cdr3_aa: CASSLARDTDYGYTF; d_call: NA; j_call: TRBJ1-2; v_call: TRBV7-8; clone_size: NA
cdr3_nt: TGTGCCAGCAGGTCCGGGACTAGCGGGGGTGACGAGCAGTACTTC; cdr3_aa: CASRSGTSGGDEQYF; d_call: TRBD2; j_call: TRBJ2-7; v_call: TRBV5-4; clone_size: NA
cdr3_nt: TGTGCCAGCAGCCCTCGGCCAGCGGGAGGGCAAGAGACCCAGTACTTC; cdr3_aa: CASSPRPAGGQETQYF; d_call: TRBD2; j_call: TRBJ2-5; v_call: TRBV9; clone_size: NA
cdr3_nt: TGTGCCAGCAGCACACCCACTAGTGATGAGCAGTTCTTC; cdr3_aa: CASSTPTSDEQFF; d_call: NA; j_call: TRBJ2-1; v_call: TRBV11-3; clone_size: NA
cdr3_nt: TGTGCCAGCAGCCCCACCAGGGGACCAAATTCACCCCTCCACTTT; cdr3_aa: CASSPTRGPNSPLHF; d_call: NA; j_call: TRBJ1-6; v_call: TRBV7-9; clone_size: NA
cdr3_nt: TGTGCCAGCAGCTTAAACCCCGGGGGTGGAGATGAGCAGTACTTC; cdr3_aa: CASSLNPGGGDEQYF; d_call: NA; j_call: TRBJ2-7; v_call: TRBV11-2; clone_size: few
cdr3_nt: TGTGCCAGCAGTTTATGGGGACAGGGCCTCGATGAGCAGTTCTTC; cdr3_aa: CASSLWGQGLDEQFF; d_call: TRBD1; j_call: TRBJ2-1; v_call: TRBV28; clone_size: NA
cdr3_nt: TGTGCCAGCAGTGACACCGAGGGCTGGGGCACAGATACGCAGTATTTT; cdr3_aa: CASSDTEGWGTDTQYF; d_call: NA; j_call: TRBJ2-3; v_call: TRBV25-1; clone_size: NA
cdr3_nt: TGTGCCACTGGGCAGGGGCCGAACACCGGGGAGCTGTTTTTT; cdr3_aa: CATGQGPNTGELFF; d_call: NA; j_call: TRBJ2-2; v_call: TRBV19; clone_size: few
cdr3_nt: TGTGCCAGCAGCAGGGGGCCTGGACAGCCCCAGCATTTT; cdr3_aa: CASSRGPGQPQHF; d_call: TRBD1; j_call: TRBJ1-5; v_call: TRBV6-5; clone_size: NA
cdr3_nt: TGTGCCAGCAGCGTACCAGGGGGGTACAATGAGCAGTTCTTC; cdr3_aa: CASSVPGGYNEQFF; d_call: NA; j_call: TRBJ2-1; v_call: TRBV7-2; clone_size: few
cdr3_nt: TGCGCCAGCAGCTTGGGACAGGGAGCAGATACGCAGTATTTT; cdr3_aa: CASSLGQGADTQYF; d_call: TRBD1; j_call: TRBJ2-3; v_call: TRBV5-1; clone_size: once
cdr3_nt: TGTGCCAGCAGCTCGGCCGTGGGGGCAGGAAACACCATATATTTT; cdr3_aa: CASSSAVGAGNTIYF; d_call: NA; j_call: TRBJ1-3; v_call: TRBV7-2; clone_size: NA
cdr3_nt: TGTGCCACCAGAGGGGGAGGGGACACTGAAGCTTTCTTT; cdr3_aa: CATRGGGDTEAFF; d_call: NA; j_call: TRBJ1-1; v_call: TRBV19; clone_size: NA
cdr3_nt: TGCAGCGTTTCCATATCCCAAGCTGACTACACCTTC; cdr3_aa: CSVSISQADYTF; d_call: NA; j_call: TRBJ1-2; v_call: TRBV29-1; clone_size: NA
cdr3_nt: TGTGCCAGCAGCGTAGGGACAGTAAATAATTCACCCCTCCACTTT; cdr3_aa: CASSVGTVNNSPLHF; d_call: NA; j_call: TRBJ1-6; v_call: TRBV9; clone_size: NA
cdr3_nt: TGTGCCAGCATTCAGACCGGGGACACTGAAGCTTTCTTT; cdr3_aa: CASIQTGDTEAFF; d_call: NA; j_call: TRBJ1-1; v_call: TRBV6-6; clone_size: NA
cdr3_nt: TGTGCCAGCAGCCCCCGGGAGATGAGGTACGAGCAGTACTTC; cdr3_aa: CASSPREMRYEQYF; d_call: NA; j_call: TRBJ2-7; v_call: TRBV28; clone_size: NA
cdr3_nt: TGTGCCAGCAGCTCGGGACAGGGGGGAGTGGCTTTCTTT; cdr3_aa: CASSSGQGGVAFF; d_call: TRBD1; j_call: TRBJ1-1; v_call: TRBV7-2; clone_size: once
cdr3_nt: TGTGCCAGTAGTTCTAACGGAGCAACTAATGAAAAACTGTTTTTT; cdr3_aa: CASSSNGATNEKLFF; d_call: NA; j_call: TRBJ1-4; v_call: TRBV19; clone_size: once
cdr3_nt: TGTGCCAGCAGCATCGGGGGACGGAACTATGGCTACACCTTC; cdr3_aa: CASSIGGRNYGYTF; d_call: NA; j_call: TRBJ1-2; v_call: TRBV7-2; clone_size: NA
cdr3_nt: TGTGCCAGCAGCCCCGGACTTTCCTCCTACGAGCAGTACTTC; cdr3_aa: CASSPGLSSYEQYF; d_call: NA; j_call: TRBJ2-7; v_call: TRBV5-4; clone_size: NA
cdr3_nt: TGTGCCAGCAGCTTGGTGGCGGGTGAAAAACTGTTTTTT; cdr3_aa: CASSLVAGEKLFF; d_call: NA; j_call: TRBJ1-4; v_call: TRBV5-4; clone_size: NA
cdr3_nt: TGCGCCAGCAGCCAAGGAATCGGGAGTGCGCAGTATTTT; cdr3_aa: CASSQGIGSAQYF; d_call: NA; j_call: TRBJ2-3; v_call: TRBV4-3; clone_size: NA
cdr3_nt: TGTGCCAGCAGCTTGAATCGGCAGGGTACCGATACGCAGTATTTT; cdr3_aa: CASSLNRQGTDTQYF; d_call: NA; j_call: TRBJ2-3; v_call: TRBV7-2; clone_size: NA
cdr3_nt: TGCGCCAGCAGCAGCGGGACAGGGGACCACCAGCCCCAGCATTTT; cdr3_aa: CASSSGTGDHQPQHF; d_call: TRBD1; j_call: TRBJ1-5; v_call: TRBV5-1; clone_size: NA
cdr3_nt: TGTGCCAGCAGTTATGTACAGGGGTATTCACCCCTCCACTTT; cdr3_aa: CASSYVQGYSPLHF; d_call: TRBD1; j_call: TRBJ1-6; v_call: TRBV6-2/TRBV6-3; clone_size: NA
cdr3_nt: TGTGCCAGTAGTACTCGGGGAGGGGAAGAGACCCAGTACTTC; cdr3_aa: CASSTRGGEETQYF; d_call: TRBD2; j_call: TRBJ2-5; v_call: TRBV19; clone_size: NA